Below, one T cell receptor beta chain is given with its context. This specimen comes from a study of blood T cell repertoires in COVID-19. Overall study: The analysed material was cDNA or gDNA that came from T cells, B-cell-depleted T cells, or PBMCs.

The table came from immunoSEQ multiplex PCR; TCRdb's copy has only in-frame clones and leaves some out. The repertoire consists of 95,000 to 150,000 clones, with approximately 85% occurring once and the leading ten covering less than 8.5%. With 3 bases clipped from V and 0 bases from J, the junction kept 11 bases outside the gene matches. Germline CDR1 reads LGHNA; CDR2 reads YNFKEQ. CDR3 size: 19 residues. The sequence derives from a man older than 75 with active or convalescent COVID-19. Sequencing input: peripheral blood. This chain connects TRBV4-2 to TRBJ2-3, with 11 nucleotides matching TRBD2. Here the CDR3 reads CASSQLLAGARPSTDTQYF. The CDR3 region has the DNA TGTGCCAGCAGCCAGTTACTAGCGGGGGCTCGACCTAGCACAGATACGCAGTATTTT.